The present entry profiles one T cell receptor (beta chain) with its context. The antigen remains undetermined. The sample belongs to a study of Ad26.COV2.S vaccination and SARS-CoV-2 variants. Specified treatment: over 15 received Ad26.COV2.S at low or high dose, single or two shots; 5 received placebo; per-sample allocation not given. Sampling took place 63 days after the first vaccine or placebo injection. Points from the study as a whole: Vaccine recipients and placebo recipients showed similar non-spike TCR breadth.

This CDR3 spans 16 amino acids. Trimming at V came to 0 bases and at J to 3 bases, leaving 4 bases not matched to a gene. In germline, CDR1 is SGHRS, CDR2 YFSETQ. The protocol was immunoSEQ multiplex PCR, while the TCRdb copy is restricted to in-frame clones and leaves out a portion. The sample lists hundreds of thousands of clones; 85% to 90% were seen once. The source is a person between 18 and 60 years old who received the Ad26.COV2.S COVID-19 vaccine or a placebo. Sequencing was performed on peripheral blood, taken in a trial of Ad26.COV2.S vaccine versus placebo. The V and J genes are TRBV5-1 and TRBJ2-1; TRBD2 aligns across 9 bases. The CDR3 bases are TGCGCCAGCAGCTTGGGGACTAGCGTTGACTACAATGAGCAGTTCTTC. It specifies CASSLGTSVDYNEQFF.